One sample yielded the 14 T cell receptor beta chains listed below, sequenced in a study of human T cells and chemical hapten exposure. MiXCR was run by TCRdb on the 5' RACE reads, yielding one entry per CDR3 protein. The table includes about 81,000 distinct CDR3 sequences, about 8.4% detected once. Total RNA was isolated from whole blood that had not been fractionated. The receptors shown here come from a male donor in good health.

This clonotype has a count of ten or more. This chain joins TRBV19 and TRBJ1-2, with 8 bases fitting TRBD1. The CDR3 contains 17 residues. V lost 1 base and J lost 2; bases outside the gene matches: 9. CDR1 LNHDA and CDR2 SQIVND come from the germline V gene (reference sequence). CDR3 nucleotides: TGTGCCAGTAGTATAGCGGTCGACAGGGGAACGAACTATGGCTACACCTTC. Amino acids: CASSIAVDRGTNYGYTF.

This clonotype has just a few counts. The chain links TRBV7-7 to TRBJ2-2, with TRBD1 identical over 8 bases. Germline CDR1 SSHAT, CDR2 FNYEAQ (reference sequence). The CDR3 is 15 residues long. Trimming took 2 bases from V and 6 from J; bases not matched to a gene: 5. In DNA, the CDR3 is TGTGCCAGCAGCTTAAATCCAGGGGGCTCCGGGGAGCTGTTTTTT. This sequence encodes CASSLNPGGSGELFF.

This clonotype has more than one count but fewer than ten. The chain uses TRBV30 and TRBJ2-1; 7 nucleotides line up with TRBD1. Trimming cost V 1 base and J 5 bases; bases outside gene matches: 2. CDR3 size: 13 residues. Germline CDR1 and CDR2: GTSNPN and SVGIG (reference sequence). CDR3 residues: CAWSEGQHNEQFF. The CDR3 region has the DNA TGTGCCTGGAGTGAGGGACAGCACAATGAGCAGTTCTTC.

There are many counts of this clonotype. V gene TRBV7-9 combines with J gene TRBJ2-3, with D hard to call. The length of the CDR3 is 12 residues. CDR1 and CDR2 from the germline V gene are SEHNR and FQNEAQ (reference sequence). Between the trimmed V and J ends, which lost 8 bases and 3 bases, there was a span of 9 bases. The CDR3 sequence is CASSLGTDTQYF. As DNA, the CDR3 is TGTGCCAGCTCACTCGGGACAGATACGCAGTATTTT.

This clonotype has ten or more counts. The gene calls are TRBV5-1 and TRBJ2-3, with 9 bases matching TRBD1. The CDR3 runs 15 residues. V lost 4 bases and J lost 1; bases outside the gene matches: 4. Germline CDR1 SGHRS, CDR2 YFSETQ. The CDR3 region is CASSIQGAGTDTQYF. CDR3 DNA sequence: TGCGCCAGCAGCATACAGGGGGCGGGCACAGATACGCAGTATTTT.

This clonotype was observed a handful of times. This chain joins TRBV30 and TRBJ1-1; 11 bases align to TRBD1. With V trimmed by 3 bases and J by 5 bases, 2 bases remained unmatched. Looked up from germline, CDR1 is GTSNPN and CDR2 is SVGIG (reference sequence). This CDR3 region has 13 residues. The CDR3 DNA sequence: TGTGCCTGGAGGGACAGGGGGCTGACTGAAGCTTTCTTT. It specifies CAWRDRGLTEAFF.

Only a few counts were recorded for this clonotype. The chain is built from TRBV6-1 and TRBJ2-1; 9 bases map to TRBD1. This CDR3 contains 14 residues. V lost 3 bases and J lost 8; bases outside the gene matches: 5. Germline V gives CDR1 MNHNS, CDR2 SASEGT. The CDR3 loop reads CASSDGQGNYEQFF. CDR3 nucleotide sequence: TGTGCCAGCAGTGATGGACAGGGGAACTATGAGCAGTTCTTC.

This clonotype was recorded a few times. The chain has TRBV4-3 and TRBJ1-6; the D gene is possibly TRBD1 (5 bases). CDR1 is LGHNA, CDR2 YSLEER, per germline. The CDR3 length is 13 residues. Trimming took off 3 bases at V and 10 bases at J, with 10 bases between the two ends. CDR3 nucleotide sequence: TGCGCCAGCAGCCAGGGGCACCAATCACCCCTCCACTTT. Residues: CASSQGHQSPLHF.

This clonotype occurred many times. CDR3 sequence: CASSLAGRGEQYF. CDR3 nucleotides: TGTGCCAGCAGCTTAGCGGGGAGGGGAGAGCAGTACTTC. The chain couples TRBV7-8 to TRBJ2-7; TRBD2 matches 7 bases. CDR1 and CDR2 from the germline V gene are SGHVS and FQNEAQ. With 0 bases clipped from V and 7 bases from J, the junction kept 3 bases outside the gene matches. The CDR3 spans 13 residues. The full variable domain, its missing parts supplied by reference TRBV7-8 and TRBJ2-7, is GAGVSQSPRYKVAKRGQDVALRCDPISGHVSLFWYQQALGQGPEFLTYFQNEAQLDKSGLPSDRFFAERPEGSVSTLKIQRTQQEDSAVYLCASSLAGRGEQYFGPGTRLTVT.

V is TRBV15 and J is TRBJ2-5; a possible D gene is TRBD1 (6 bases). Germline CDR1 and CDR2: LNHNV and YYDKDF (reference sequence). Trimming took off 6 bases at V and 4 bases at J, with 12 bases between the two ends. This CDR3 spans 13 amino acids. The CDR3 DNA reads TGTGCCACCAGACAGGGAATCGGAGAGACCCAGTACTTC. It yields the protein CATRQGIGETQYF. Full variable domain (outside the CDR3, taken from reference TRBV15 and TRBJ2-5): DAMVIQNPRYQVTQFGKPVTLSCSQTLNHNVMYWYQQKSSQAPKLLFHYYDKDFNNEADTPDNFQSRRPNTSFCFLDIRSPGLGDTAMYLCATRQGIGETQYFGPGTRLLVL.

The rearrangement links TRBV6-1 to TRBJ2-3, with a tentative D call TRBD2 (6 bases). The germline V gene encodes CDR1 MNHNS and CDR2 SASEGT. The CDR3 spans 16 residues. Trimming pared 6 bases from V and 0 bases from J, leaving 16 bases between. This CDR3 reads CASRRNRDSSTDTQYF. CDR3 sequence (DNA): TGTGCCAGCAGACGCAACCGGGACTCTAGCACAGATACGCAGTATTTT.

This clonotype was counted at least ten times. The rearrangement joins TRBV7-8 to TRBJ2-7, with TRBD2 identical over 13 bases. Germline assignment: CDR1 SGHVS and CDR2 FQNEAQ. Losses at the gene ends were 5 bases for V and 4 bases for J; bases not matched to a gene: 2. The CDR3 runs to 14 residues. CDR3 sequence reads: CASSPLAGGYEQYF. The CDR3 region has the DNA TGTGCCAGCAGCCCACTAGCGGGGGGGTACGAGCAGTACTTC. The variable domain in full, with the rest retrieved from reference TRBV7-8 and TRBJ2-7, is GAGVSQSPRYKVAKRGQDVALRCDPISGHVSLFWYQQALGQGPEFLTYFQNEAQLDKSGLPSDRFFAERPEGSVSTLKIQRTQQEDSAVYLCASSPLAGGYEQYFGPGTRLTVT.

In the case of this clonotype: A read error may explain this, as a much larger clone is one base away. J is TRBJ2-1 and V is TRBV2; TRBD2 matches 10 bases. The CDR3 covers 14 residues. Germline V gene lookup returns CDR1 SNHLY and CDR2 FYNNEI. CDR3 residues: CASRAGTSDNEHFF. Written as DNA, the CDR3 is TGTGCCAGCAGGGCCGGGACTAGCGATAATGAGCATTTCTTC.

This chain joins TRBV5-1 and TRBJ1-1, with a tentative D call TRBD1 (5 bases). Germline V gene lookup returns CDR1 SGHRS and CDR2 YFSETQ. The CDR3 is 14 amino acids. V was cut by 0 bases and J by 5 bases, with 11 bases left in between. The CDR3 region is CASSLVGGETEAFF. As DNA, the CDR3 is TGCGCCAGCAGCTTGGTGGGGGGAGAGACTGAAGCTTTCTTT.